This TCR beta chain was recorded in a study of technical replicates of blood from several donors. Libraries were prepared by immunoSEQ multiplex PCR; TCRdb keeps only in-frame clonotypes and omits some of them. The sample shows approximately 89,000 clones, about 94% of them seen only once. This clone was counted a single time. Trimming stripped 5 bases from V and 3 bases from J, with 10 bases between. Germline loops: CDR1 SEHNR, CDR2 FQNEAQ (reference sequence). The CDR3 extends over 13 amino acids. This clonotype was obtained from a human donor in good health. The chain joins TRBV7-9 to TRBJ1-1, with D tentatively TRBD1 (5 bases). The specimen was T cells isolated from PBMCs. CDR3 amino acids: CASSPKGDTEAFF. The CDR3, as DNA: TGTGCCAGCAGCCCAAAAGGGGACACTGAAGCTTTCTTT.